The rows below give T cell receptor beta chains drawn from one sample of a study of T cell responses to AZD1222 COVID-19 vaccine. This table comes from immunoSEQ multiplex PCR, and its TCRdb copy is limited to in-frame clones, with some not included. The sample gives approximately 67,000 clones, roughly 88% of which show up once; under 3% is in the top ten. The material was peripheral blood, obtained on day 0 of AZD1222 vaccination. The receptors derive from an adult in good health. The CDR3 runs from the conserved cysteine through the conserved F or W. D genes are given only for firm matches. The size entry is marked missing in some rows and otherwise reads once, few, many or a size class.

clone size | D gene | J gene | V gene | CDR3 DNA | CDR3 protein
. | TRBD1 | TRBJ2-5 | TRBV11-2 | TGTGCCAGCAGCCAGACGACAGGGGGCGGTGAGACCCAGTACTTC | CASSQTTGGGETQYF
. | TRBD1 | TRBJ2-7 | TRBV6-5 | TGTGCCAGCAGTTACGGGACAGGGAGAGACGAGCAGTACTTC | CASSYGTGRDEQYF
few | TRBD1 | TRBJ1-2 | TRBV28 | TGTGCCAGCCTTACCCAGGGGGGGATCTATGGCTACACCTTC | CASLTQGGIYGYTF
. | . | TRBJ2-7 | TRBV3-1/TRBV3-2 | TGTGCCAGCAGCCAAGAAGTGGCACAGGCGAGATACGAGCAGTACTTC | CASSQEVAQARYEQYF
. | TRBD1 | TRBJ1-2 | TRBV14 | TGTGCCAGCAGCCAAGACTTGCCCGGGACAGACGGTGGCTACACCTTC | CASSQDLPGTDGGYTF
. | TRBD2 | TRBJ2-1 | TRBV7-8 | TGTGCCAGCAGCTTAAAATCGGGGGTAGCGGGAGGGAGAGTCAATGAGCAGTTCTTC | CASSLKSGVAGGRVNEQFF
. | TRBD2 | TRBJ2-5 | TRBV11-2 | TGTGCCAGCAGCTCCGGACTAGCGGGAGGACAAGAGACCCAGTACTTC | CASSSGLAGGQETQYF
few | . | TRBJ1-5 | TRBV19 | TGTGCCAGCGGAGACAATCAGCCCCAGCATTTT | CASGDNQPQHF
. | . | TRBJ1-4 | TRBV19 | TGTGCCAGTAGTATTCCCCCGGGAGGCAGTACTAATGAAAAACTGTTTTTT | CASSIPPGGSTNEKLFF
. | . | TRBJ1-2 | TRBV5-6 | TGTGCCAGCGTTCCAGGTTGGCTTGACTATGGCTACACCTTC | CASVPGWLDYGYTF
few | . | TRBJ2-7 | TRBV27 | TGTGCCAGCAGAGCGGGCTCCTACGAGCAGTACTTC | CASRAGSYEQYF
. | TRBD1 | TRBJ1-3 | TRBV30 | TGTGCCTGGGACAGGGCTGGAAACACCATATATTTT | CAWDRAGNTIYF
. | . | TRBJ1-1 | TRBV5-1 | TGCGCCAGCAGCTTAGATAGAGGCCAGATGAACACTGAAGCTTTCTTT | CASSLDRGQMNTEAFF
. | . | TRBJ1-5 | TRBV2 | TGTGCCAGCTCGCCGGATAGCAATCAGCCCCAGCATTTT | CASSPDSNQPQHF
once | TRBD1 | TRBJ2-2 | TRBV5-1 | TGCGCCAGCAGCTTCCAGGGGGCGCACACCGGGGAGCTGTTTTTT | CASSFQGAHTGELFF
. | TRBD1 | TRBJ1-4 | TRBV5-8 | TGTGCCACCCAGACTGACAGGGCCGTTTATAATGAAAAACTGTTTTTT | CATQTDRAVYNEKLFF
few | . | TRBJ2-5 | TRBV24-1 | TGTGCCACCAGTGATTTGACTAACCAAGAGACCCAGTACTTC | CATSDLTNQETQYF
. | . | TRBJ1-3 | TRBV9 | TGTGCCAGCAGCGTAGGAGAGGGCAGGGGAAGCGCGGCTGGAAACACCATATATTTT | CASSVGEGRGSAAGNTIYF
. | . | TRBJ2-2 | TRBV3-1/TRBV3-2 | TGTGCCAGCAGCCAATACACCGGGGAGCTGTTTTTT | CASSQYTGELFF
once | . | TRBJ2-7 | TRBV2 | TGTGCCAGCATTTGGGTAGCGCCGTCTTCTTCCTACGAGCAGTACTTC | CASIWVAPSSSYEQYF
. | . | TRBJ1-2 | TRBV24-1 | TGTGCCACCAGTGACTCGGACAGCCGTTATGGCTACACCTTC | CATSDSDSRYGYTF
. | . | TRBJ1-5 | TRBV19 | TGTGCCAGTAGTATAGATACCGGGCCCCAGCATTTT | CASSIDTGPQHF
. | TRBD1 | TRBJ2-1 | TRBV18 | TGTGCCAGCTCACCGACAGGGTCTAACAATGAGCAGTTCTTC | CASSPTGSNNEQFF
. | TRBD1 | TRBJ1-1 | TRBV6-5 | TGTGCCAGCTTGGCGACAGGGGGCGCAACTGAAGCTTTCTTT | CASLATGGATEAFF
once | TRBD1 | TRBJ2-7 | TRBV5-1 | TGCGCCAGCAGCCCGCGACAGGGGCTTTCCTCCTACGAGCAGTACTTC | CASSPRQGLSSYEQYF
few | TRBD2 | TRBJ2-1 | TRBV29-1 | TGCAGCGTTGAAGAATGGAGCGGGGCTTCCTCCTACAATGAGCAGTTCTTC | CSVEEWSGASSYNEQFF
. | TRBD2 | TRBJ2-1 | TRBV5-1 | TGCGCCAGCAGCTTGGGGTCCTACCCGGGGGGTGAGCAGTTCTTC | CASSLGSYPGGEQFF
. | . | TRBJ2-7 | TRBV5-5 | TGTGCCAGCAGCTTGGAGGACTCGTCACAGACTTACGAGCAGTACTTC | CASSLEDSSQTYEQYF
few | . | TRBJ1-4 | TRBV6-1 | TGTGCCAGCAGTGATCAGGGCGGTAATGAAAAACTGTTTTTT | CASSDQGGNEKLFF
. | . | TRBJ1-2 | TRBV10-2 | TGCGCCAGCAGCCACCGGTCCCTCTATGGCTACACCTTC | CASSHRSLYGYTF
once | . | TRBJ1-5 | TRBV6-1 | TGTGCCAGCAGTGAAGACAGGGCAATCGGGCCCCAGCATTTT | CASSEDRAIGPQHF
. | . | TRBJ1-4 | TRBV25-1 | TGTGCCAGCGGGGGGGACGCCGCAACTAATGAAAAACTGTTTTTT | CASGGDAATNEKLFF